Listed here are 29 T cell receptor beta chains from one sample, sequenced in a study of blood T cell repertoires in COVID-19. Clones were read by immunoSEQ multiplex PCR, and TCRdb kept only the in-frame ones, dropping some. The data show about 140,000 clones, around 85% seen once. The sample taken for sequencing was peripheral blood. The receptors originated from a man aged 50 to 59 with acute or convalescent COVID-19.

The V gene is TRBV7-9, the J gene TRBJ1-6; no clear D. CDR3 length equals 15 residues. CDR1 and CDR2 (germline): SEHNR, FQNEAQ (reference sequence). With 5 bases removed from V and 6 bases from J, the gap between germline ends came to 14 bases. CDR3 protein: CASSLHAGVNSPLHF. CDR3 coding DNA: TGTGCCAGCAGCCTTCATGCGGGCGTTAATTCACCCCTCCACTTT.

This clone was recorded only once. The rearrangement uses TRBV9 and TRBJ1-2; a weak D match, TRBD1 (5 bases). Trimming took 3 bases from V and 5 from J, leaving 14 bases between them. Germline CDR1 reads SGDLS; CDR2 reads YYNGEE. This CDR3 is 14 amino acids long. CDR3 nucleotides: TGTGCCAGCAGCGGTGTGACAGAGGATTATGGCTACACCTTC. Translating it yields CASSGVTEDYGYTF.

This rearrangement joins TRBV7-9 to TRBJ2-1, with D perhaps TRBD1 (5 bases). This CDR3 spans 16 amino acids. V was cut by 1 base and J by 6 bases, with 16 bases left in between. Germline assignment: CDR1 SEHNR and CDR2 FQNEAQ (reference sequence). The CDR3 here is CASSLELSARVNEQFF. The CDR3 coding sequence is TGTGCCAGCAGCTTAGAGTTGTCGGCCAGGGTCAATGAGCAGTTCTTC.

This chain joins TRBV10-3 and TRBJ1-2; D is unclear. Trimming pared 3 bases from V and 4 bases from J, leaving 12 bases between. CDR3 length: 14 amino acids. CDR1 ENHRY and CDR2 SYGVKD come from the germline V gene. As DNA, the CDR3 is TGTGCCATCAGTGACGAAGGGCGGGGCTATGGCTACACCTTC. It translates to CAISDEGRGYGYTF.

Comments on this clone: Other nucleotide sequences in the sample specify the same CDR3. This sequence joins TRBV20-1 and TRBJ1-1; D is uncertain. From germline, CDR1 is DFQATT and CDR2 SNEGSKA (reference sequence). Trimming stripped 3 bases from V and 8 bases from J, with 10 bases between. This CDR3 has 11 residues. The CDR3 here is CSASLGREAFF. DNA of the CDR3: TGCAGTGCTAGTTTGGGCAGAGAAGCTTTCTTT.

This sequence joins TRBV25-1 and TRBJ1-5, with D uncertain. Trimming left V 3 bases short and J 3 bases short, with 12 bases between. This CDR3 is 15 amino acids long. CDR1 and CDR2 from the germline V gene are MGHDK and SYGVNS. DNA of the CDR3: TGTGCCAGCAGTGATGGGCAGGCGATCAATCAGCCCCAGCATTTT. Amino acid sequence: CASSDGQAINQPQHF.

The rearrangement links TRBV5-6 to TRBJ1-3; no clear D gene. Germline-derived CDR1 and CDR2 are SGHDT and YYEEEE. Between the trimmed V and J ends, which lost 0 bases and 4 bases, there was a span of 5 bases. The CDR3 consists of 13 residues. The CDR3 sequence: CASSLELGNTIYF. The CDR3 DNA reads as TGTGCCAGCAGCTTGGAACTGGGAAACACCATATATTTT.

This chain connects TRBV6-5 to TRBJ2-7, with D perhaps matching TRBD1 (6 bases). CDR3 length equals 14 residues. The V gene lost 6 bases and the J gene lost 4 bases, with 16 bases spanning the gap. CDR1 and CDR2 from the germline V gene are MNHEY and SVGAGI. Written as DNA, the CDR3 is TGTGCCAGCAGCTCGAACAGGGTTGCTTACGAGCAGTACTTC. The encoded protein is CASSSNRVAYEQYF.

CDR3 sequence reads: CASGLRRGQGWGTEAFF. DNA of the CDR3: TGTGCTAGTGGTTTGAGACGGGGACAGGGCTGGGGGACTGAAGCTTTCTTT. The gene calls are TRBV12-5 and TRBJ1-1; 9 bases are a match to TRBD1. This CDR3 contains 17 residues. Trimming took 2 bases from V and 5 from J; bases not matched to a gene: 12. CDR1 LGHNT and CDR2 FRNRAP come from the germline V gene.

This clone was seen a handful of times. The V gene is TRBV19, the J gene TRBJ1-3, with D maybe TRBD1 (5 bases). CDR1 is LNHDA, CDR2 SQIVND, per germline (reference sequence). V was trimmed by 7 bases and J by 0 bases, leaving 13 bases between them. The CDR3 has 15 amino acids. Written as DNA, the CDR3 is TGTGCCAGTATTGATGGGGCAAGCTCTGGAAACACCATATATTTT. Translating gives CASIDGASSGNTIYF.

The V call is TRBV5-5, the J call TRBJ2-5; 8 bases are shared with TRBD1. Germline V CDR1 and CDR2: SGHKS, YYEKEE (reference sequence). The ends lost 4 bases at V and 3 bases at J; junction bases unmatched: 5. CDR3 length equals 14 residues. The CDR3 DNA sequence: TGTGCCAGCAGCGTCGGGACAGGAAAAGAGACCCAGTACTTC. This sequence encodes CASSVGTGKETQYF.

This clone was seen only once. The chain combines TRBV5-1 with TRBJ2-6; 7 nucleotides agree with TRBD1. Per germline, CDR1 SGHRS and CDR2 YFSETQ. V lost 5 bases to trimming and J lost 3 bases; unmatched junction nucleotides: 8. This CDR3 has 16 amino acids. In DNA, the CDR3 is TGCGCCAGCAGTTCCACAGGGGTCGGTGGGGCCAACGTCCTGACTTTC. Translating it yields CASSSTGVGGANVLTF.

The J gene is TRBJ2-7, the V gene TRBV27, with a possible D match to TRBD1 (6 bases). Deletions cut 5 bases from V and 4 bases from J, with 18 bases between. CDR3 length: 15 residues. Germline V gene data show CDR1 as MNHEY and CDR2 as SMNVEV (reference sequence). CDR3: CASSQKRGKTYEQYF. The CDR3 region has the DNA TGTGCCAGCAGTCAGAAAAGGGGGAAAACTTACGAGCAGTACTTC.

V usage is TRBV25-1 and J usage is TRBJ1-1; no reliable D call. Germline V lookup: CDR1 MGHDK, CDR2 SYGVNS. Trimming shortened V by 8 bases and J by 9 bases, and 16 bases separated the two germline ends. The CDR3 covers 12 residues. CDR3 loop: CASHGSGYQAFF. The CDR3 bases are TGTGCCAGCCACGGCTCGGGGTATCAAGCTTTCTTT.

This clone was counted a single time. The J gene is TRBJ2-3, the V gene TRBV14; D gene unclear. Germline assignment: CDR1 SGHDN and CDR2 FVKESK. The CDR3 has 18 residues. The V end was cut by 0 bases, the J end by 0 bases, with 16 bases between. The CDR3 here is CASSQDTAGRYSTDTQYF. CDR3 in DNA: TGTGCCAGCAGCCAAGATACGGCAGGCAGATACAGCACAGATACGCAGTATTTT.

This sequence joins TRBV11-2 and TRBJ2-7, with TRBD2 as a possible D gene (6 bases). Trimming removed 1 base from V and 4 bases from J, with 8 bases in between. Germline V gene lookup returns CDR1 SGHAT and CDR2 FQNNGV. The CDR3 runs 13 residues. CDR3 nucleotide sequence: TGTGCCAGCAGCTTAGTGGGGAGGTACGAGCAGTACTTC. This sequence encodes CASSLVGRYEQYF.

CDR3 sequence: CASNEQRGRRDTEAFF. The CDR3 nucleotides read TGTGCCAGTAACGAGCAAAGGGGGCGTCGGGACACTGAAGCTTTCTTT. V is TRBV19 and J is TRBJ1-1; 7 nucleotides align to TRBD1. V shed 7 bases and J 3 bases; nucleotides not matched to a gene: 14. Germline CDR1 reads LNHDA; CDR2 reads SQIVND (reference sequence). This CDR3 has 16 residues.

The V gene is TRBV4-2, the J gene TRBJ1-4; 9 bases match TRBD1. This CDR3 region has 15 residues. The trim removed 4 bases at V and 7 bases at J, leaving 7 bases unmatched. The V gene's germline CDR1 is LGHNA and CDR2 YNFKEQ. In DNA form, the CDR3 reads TGTGCCAGCAGCCCCACGGGACAGGGCGGTGAAAAACTGTTTTTT. This encodes CASSPTGQGGEKLFF.

This clone was seen a single time. DNA of the CDR3: TGTGCCAGTAGTGCCGAGACAGCCACCGGGGAGCTGTTTTTT. As protein: CASSAETATGELFF. The chain uses TRBV19 and TRBJ2-2, with D maybe TRBD1 (5 bases). V lost 5 bases, J lost 4 bases, and 11 bases lay in between. Germline V gives CDR1 LNHDA, CDR2 SQIVND (reference sequence). The CDR3 is made up of 14 amino acids.

The chain uses TRBV4-1 and TRBJ1-5; D possibly corresponds to TRBD1 (6 bases). V lost 1 base and J lost 3, with 13 bases in between. The length of the CDR3 is 16 residues. Germline CDR1 MGHRA, CDR2 YSYEKL. The CDR3 DNA sequence: TGCGCCAGCAGCCAAGTAGGAAGACAGGACAATCAGCCCCAGCATTTT. As protein: CASSQVGRQDNQPQHF.

This clone was recorded only once. This rearrangement joins TRBV4-1 to TRBJ1-2, with TRBD1 identical over 8 bases. CDR1 MGHRA and CDR2 YSYEKL come from the germline V gene. The V gene end was trimmed by 0 bases and the J gene end by 5 bases; junction bases not matched to a gene: 11. The CDR3 has 17 amino acids. The CDR3 nucleotides are TGCGCCAGCAGCCAAGATCTCCAATGGGGACAGGCTTATGGCTACACCTTC. It translates to CASSQDLQWGQAYGYTF.

V gene TRBV28 combines with J gene TRBJ2-3; D gene uncertain. Trimming took off 5 bases at V and 5 bases at J, with 11 bases between the two ends. This CDR3 region has 13 residues. Germline V gene sequence: CDR1 MDHEN, CDR2 SYDVKM. The CDR3 DNA is TGTGCCAGCAGTCCCCGCACTATAGATACGCAGTATTTT. This gives the protein CASSPRTIDTQYF.

V usage is TRBV10-3 and J usage is TRBJ2-7, with 11 nucleotides matching TRBD1. Germline V gene lookup returns CDR1 ENHRY and CDR2 SYGVKD. CDR3 length equals 17 residues. Trimming cost V 0 bases and J 4 bases; bases outside gene matches: 8. This CDR3 reads CAISESVGQGATYEQYF. The CDR3 DNA reads TGTGCCATCAGTGAGTCGGTCGGACAGGGGGCTACGTACGAGCAGTACTTC.

The genes are TRBV9 and TRBJ2-1; 13 bases are a match to TRBD2. The V gene end was trimmed by 4 bases and the J gene end by 6 bases; junction bases not matched to a gene: 7. The CDR3 runs 16 residues. The germline V gene has CDR1 SGDLS and CDR2 YYNGEE. The CDR3 DNA reads as TGTGCCAGCAGCTCGCCGACTAGCGGGGGGATCAATGAGCAGTTCTTC. Residues: CASSSPTSGGINEQFF.

This chain connects TRBV24-1 to TRBJ2-1; 11 positions agree with TRBD2. CDR3 length: 14 amino acids. V trimming: 3 bases; J trimming: 8 bases; junction bases outside the gene matches: 2. Per the germline V gene, CDR1 is KGHDR and CDR2 is SFDVKD. CDR3 protein: CATSDVGLADEQFF. In nucleotides, the CDR3 is TGTGCCACCAGTGATGTGGGACTAGCGGATGAGCAGTTCTTC.

This sequence joins TRBV7-9 and TRBJ1-1; 10 bases are shared with TRBD1. Trimming took 5 bases from V and 4 from J; bases not matched to a gene: 10. The CDR3 loop spans 16 amino acids. CDR1 and CDR2 (germline): SEHNR, FQNEAQ (reference sequence). The chain's CDR3 is CASSPTRQGAVTEAFF. CDR3 in DNA: TGTGCCAGCAGCCCGACGAGACAGGGGGCGGTCACTGAAGCTTTCTTT.

The V and J genes are TRBV6-5 and TRBJ2-7; a weak D match, TRBD1 (5 bases). Germline lookup yields CDR1 MNHEY and CDR2 SVGAGI. CDR3 length: 14 amino acids. Trimming shortened V by 6 bases and J by 2 bases, and 14 bases separated the two germline ends. CDR3 region: CASRVGAETYEQYF. In nucleotides, the CDR3 is TGTGCCAGCAGAGTAGGGGCCGAGACCTACGAGCAGTACTTC.

The gene calls are TRBV11-2 and TRBJ2-2; 10 positions match TRBD2. The V gene's germline CDR1 is SGHAT and CDR2 FQNNGV. V was clipped by 7 bases and J by 6 bases; unmatched bases: 11. The CDR3 length is 16 residues. Here the CDR3 DNA reads TGTGCCAGCAACAGAAGGGCTAGCGGGGGCCCCGGGGAGCTGTTTTTT. This sequence encodes CASNRRASGGPGELFF. The full variable domain, with the rest looked up from reference TRBV11-2 and TRBJ2-2, is EAGVAQSPRYKIIEKRQSVAFWCNPISGHATLYWYQQILGQGPKLLIQFQNNGVVDDSQLPKDRFSAERLKGVDSTLKIQPAKLEDSAVYLCASNRRASGGPGELFFGEGSRLTVL.

This chain connects TRBV12-5 to TRBJ2-7; 10 nucleotides match TRBD1. The V gene end was trimmed by 1 base and the J gene end by 9 bases; junction bases not matched to a gene: 15. The CDR3 has 17 residues. Germline CDR1 reads LGHNT; CDR2 reads FRNRAP. CDR3 region: CASGLGTGGLNPTRQYF. The DNA for the CDR3 is TGTGCTAGTGGTTTGGGGACAGGGGGGTTAAACCCTACGAGGCAGTACTTC.